One sample yielded the 9 T cell receptor beta chains listed below, sequenced in a study of blood T cell repertoires in COVID-19. The repertoire was sequenced with immunoSEQ multiplex PCR; TCRdb's copy has only in-frame clones and lacks some. The sample includes 250,000 or so clones, just over 85% of them seen just once. Input material: PBMCs or T cells enriched from blood (not recorded which). The receptors were gathered from a man in his forties who had recovered from COVID-19.

The chain joins TRBV4-3 to TRBJ1-2; no clear D gene. The CDR3 sequence is 15 residues long. The germline V gene encodes CDR1 LGHNA and CDR2 YSLEER. Trimming shortened V by 2 bases and J by 5 bases, and 15 bases separated the two germline ends. The CDR3 sequence: CASSQSSGREYGYTF. CDR3 DNA sequence: TGCGCCAGCAGCCAAAGCTCCGGACGGGAATATGGCTACACCTTC.

The genes are TRBV2 and TRBJ1-2; the match to TRBD1 covers 7 bases. CDR3 length: 16 residues. Trimming at V came to 1 base and at J to 4 bases, leaving 9 bases not matched to a gene. Germline V gene sequence: CDR1 SNHLY, CDR2 FYNNEI. The CDR3 sequence is CASSEGAGGTRYGYTF. The CDR3 nucleotides read TGTGCCAGCAGTGAAGGGGCAGGGGGTACTCGCTATGGCTACACCTTC.

The genes are TRBV15 and TRBJ1-4; no reliable D call. The CDR3 is made up of 16 amino acids. Germline V gene data show CDR1 as LNHNV and CDR2 as YYDKDF (reference sequence). Trimming cost V 2 bases and J 4 bases, with 14 bases left between them. For the CDR3, the DNA is TGTGCCACCAGCAGAAACTACCTAACACTTAATGAAAAACTGTTTTTT. Protein: CATSRNYLTLNEKLFF.

This chain links TRBV7-8 with TRBJ1-5; 10 positions agree with TRBD1. The CDR3 totals 18 residues. V trimming: 5 bases; J trimming: 0 bases; junction bases outside the gene matches: 10. Germline lookup yields CDR1 SGHVS and CDR2 FQNEAQ. CDR3 bases: TGTGCCAGCAGCCTGAGGGGGGACAGGGGATATAGCAATCAGCCCCAGCATTTT. It encodes CASSLRGDRGYSNQPQHF.

The chain links TRBV2 to TRBJ1-2; D not resolved. Between the trimmed V and J ends, which lost 6 bases and 2 bases, there was a span of 16 bases. CDR1 and CDR2 (germline): SNHLY, FYNNEI. The CDR3 runs 15 residues. CDR3 sequence (DNA): TGTGCCAGCAGCTTAGGTTACAGTGCGAACTATGGCTACACCTTC. It specifies CASSLGYSANYGYTF.

The genes are TRBV27 and TRBJ2-7, with a weak D call TRBD2 (6 bases). CDR1 MNHEY and CDR2 SMNVEV come from the germline V gene (reference sequence). CDR3 length: 13 amino acids. V was cut by 4 bases and J by 1 base, with 8 bases left in between. The CDR3 nucleotides read TGTGCCAGCAGTTCCGGGAGATCCTACGAGCAGTACTTC. It is translated as CASSSGRSYEQYF.

V usage is TRBV7-8 and J usage is TRBJ1-2, with 7 positions matching TRBD1. Germline trimming cut 6 bases from V and 4 bases from J; bases unmatched to any gene: 11. Germline-derived CDR1 and CDR2 are SGHVS and FQNEAQ. The length of the CDR3 is 15 residues. The CDR3 nucleotides read TGTGCCAGCAGGGAACGGGACAGTTGGGGCTATGGCTACACCTTC. Translation gives CASRERDSWGYGYTF.

The gene calls are TRBV19 and TRBJ2-7, with 9 bases aligning to TRBD1. V dropped 4 bases and J dropped 0; count of bases not matched to a gene: 4. Germline V gene lookup returns CDR1 LNHDA and CDR2 SQIVND (reference sequence). The CDR3 contains 15 residues. CDR3 region: CASSRSGQGSYEQYF. CDR3 in DNA: TGTGCCAGTAGTAGATCGGGACAGGGCTCCTACGAGCAGTACTTC.

Here the CDR3 reads CASSRAGTSTDTQYF. Here the CDR3 DNA reads TGTGCCAGCAGCAGAGCGGGGACAAGCACAGATACGCAGTATTTT. V usage is TRBV5-4 and J usage is TRBJ2-3; weak D call: TRBD2 (7 bases). V lost 4 bases to trimming and J lost 0 bases, with 12 bases between them. This CDR3 contains 15 residues. Germline-derived CDR1 and CDR2 are SGHNT and YYREEE (reference sequence).